The present entry profiles one TCR beta chain with its context. Using a J-beta primer mix together with a sample-barcoded 5' primer, a second PCR was run for roughly 6 to 12 cycles. A single record per CDR3 protein comes from TCRdb applying MiXCR to the 5' RACE reads. The sample comprises over a million distinct CDR3 sequences, under 45% of which are singletons, and about 20% rests with the top ten. The entry originates in a study of blood T cells in healthy people across ages. In germline, CDR1 is SGHRS, CDR2 YFSETQ. There are 15 residues in the CDR3. The junction had 9 bases not matched to a gene; V was cut back by 3 bases and J by 6 bases.

Sequences were obtained from blood. The chain employs TRBV5-1 and TRBJ1-1, with 9 positions matching TRBD1. This TCR derives from a woman in her sixties or seventies in good health. CDR3 sequence: CASSWTGVRDAEAFF. The CDR3 DNA is TGCGCCAGCAGCTGGACAGGGGTGAGAGATGCTGAAGCTTTCTTT.